The 3 T cell receptor beta chains below were found in one sample sequenced in a study of T-cell reconstitution after alpha-beta-depleted transplantation in children. The library targeted TCRbeta and was prepared with unique molecular identifiers. TCRdb itself ran the PCR reads through MiXCR, one entry per CDR3 protein. Found here are roughly 500,000 distinct CDR3 sequences, around 20% of them singletons; the top ten hold approximately 3%. Sequencing used PBMCs from the stem cell graft donor, obtained from the stem cell graft. The receptor source for this set is a human donor who donated a stem cell graft to a child with acute lymphoblastic leukemia.

The chain is built from TRBV11-2 and TRBJ2-7, with 8 positions matching TRBD1. The V and J ends lost 4 bases and 0 bases, in that order; junction bases with no gene match: 14. CDR1 is SGHAT, CDR2 FQNNGV, per germline. The CDR3 totals 18 residues. Written as DNA, the CDR3 is TGTGCCAGCAGCTCTTATAGGCGGTGGACAGGGAGCTCCTACGAGCAGTACTTC. It yields the protein CASSSYRRWTGSSYEQYF.

This clonotype has a handful of counts. The V gene is TRBV12-3 or TRBV12-4, the J gene TRBJ1-1, with D unresolved. The CDR3 extends over 12 amino acids. V lost 7 bases to trimming and J lost 8 bases, with 14 bases between them. CDR3 DNA: TGTGCCAGCACCATATGGGGAGAAGAAGCTTTCTTT. Translated, it gives CASTIWGEEAFF.

V is TRBV20-1 and J is TRBJ2-5; weak D call: TRBD2 (5 bases). With 6 bases removed from V and 2 bases from J, the gap between germline ends came to 13 bases. This CDR3 is 13 amino acids long. CDR1 DFQATT and CDR2 SNEGSKA come from the germline V gene (reference sequence). This CDR3 is CSASPSGQETQYF. Here the CDR3 DNA reads TGCAGTGCGAGTCCGAGCGGTCAAGAGACCCAGTACTTC.